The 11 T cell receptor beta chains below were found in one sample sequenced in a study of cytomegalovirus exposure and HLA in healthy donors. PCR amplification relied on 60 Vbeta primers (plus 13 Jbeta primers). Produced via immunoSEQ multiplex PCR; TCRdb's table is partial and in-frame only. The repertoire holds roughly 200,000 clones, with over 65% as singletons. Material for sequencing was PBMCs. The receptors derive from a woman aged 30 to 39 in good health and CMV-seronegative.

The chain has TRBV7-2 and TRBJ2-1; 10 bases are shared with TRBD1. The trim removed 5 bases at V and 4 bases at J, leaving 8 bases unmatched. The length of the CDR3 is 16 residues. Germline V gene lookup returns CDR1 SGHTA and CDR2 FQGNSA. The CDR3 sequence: CASSRLRDRGYNEQFF. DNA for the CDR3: TGTGCCAGCAGCCGCCTCCGGGACAGGGGATACAATGAGCAGTTCTTC.

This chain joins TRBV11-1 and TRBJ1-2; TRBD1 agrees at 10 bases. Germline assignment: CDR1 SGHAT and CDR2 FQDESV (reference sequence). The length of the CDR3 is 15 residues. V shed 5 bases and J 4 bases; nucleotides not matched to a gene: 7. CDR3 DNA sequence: TGTGCCAGCAGCACCCTCGGACAGGGGGGCTATGGCTACACCTTC. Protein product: CASSTLGQGGYGYTF. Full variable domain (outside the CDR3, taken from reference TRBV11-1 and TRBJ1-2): EAEVAQSPRYKITEKSQAVAFWCDPISGHATLYWYRQILGQGPELLVQFQDESVVDDSQLPKDRFSAERLKGVDSTLKIQPAELGDSAMYLCASSTLGQGGYGYTFGSGTRLTVV.

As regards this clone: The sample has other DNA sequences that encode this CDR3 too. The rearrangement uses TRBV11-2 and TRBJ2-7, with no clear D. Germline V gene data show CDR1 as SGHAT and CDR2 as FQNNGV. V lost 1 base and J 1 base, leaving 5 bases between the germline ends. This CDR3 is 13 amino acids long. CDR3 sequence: CASSLGGSYEQYF. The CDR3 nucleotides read TGTGCCAGCAGCTTAGGAGGATCCTACGAGCAGTACTTC.

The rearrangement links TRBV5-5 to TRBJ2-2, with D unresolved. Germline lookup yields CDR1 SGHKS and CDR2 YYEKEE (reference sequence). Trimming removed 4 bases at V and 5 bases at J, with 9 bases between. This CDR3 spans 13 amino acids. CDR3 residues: CASSPGSTGELFF. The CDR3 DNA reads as TGTGCCAGCAGCCCGGGTTCTACCGGGGAGCTGTTTTTT.

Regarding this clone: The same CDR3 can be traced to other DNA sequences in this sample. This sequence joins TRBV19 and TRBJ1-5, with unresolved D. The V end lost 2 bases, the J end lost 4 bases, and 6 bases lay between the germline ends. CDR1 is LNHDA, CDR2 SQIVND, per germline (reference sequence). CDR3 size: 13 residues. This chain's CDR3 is CASSISLNQPQHF. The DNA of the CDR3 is TGTGCCAGTAGTATAAGCTTAAATCAGCCCCAGCATTTT.

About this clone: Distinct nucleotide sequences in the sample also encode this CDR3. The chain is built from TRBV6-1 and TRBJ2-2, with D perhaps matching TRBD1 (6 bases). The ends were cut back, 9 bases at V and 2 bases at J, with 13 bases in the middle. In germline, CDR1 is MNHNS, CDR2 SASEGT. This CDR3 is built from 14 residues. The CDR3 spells CASKGQLNTGELFF. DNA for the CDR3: TGTGCCAGTAAGGGACAACTAAACACCGGGGAGCTGTTTTTT.

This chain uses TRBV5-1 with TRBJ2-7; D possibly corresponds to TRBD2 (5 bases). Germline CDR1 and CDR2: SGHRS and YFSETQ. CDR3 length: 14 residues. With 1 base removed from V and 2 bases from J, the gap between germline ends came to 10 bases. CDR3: CASSLYQEAYEQYF. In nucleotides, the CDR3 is TGCGCCAGCAGCTTGTATCAGGAGGCCTACGAGCAGTACTTC.

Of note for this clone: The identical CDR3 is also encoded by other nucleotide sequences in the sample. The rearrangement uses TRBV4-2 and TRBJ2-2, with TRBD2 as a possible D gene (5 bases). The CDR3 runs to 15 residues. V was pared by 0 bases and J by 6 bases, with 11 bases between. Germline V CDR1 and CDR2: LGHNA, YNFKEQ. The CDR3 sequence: CASSQEPASPGELFF. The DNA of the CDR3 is TGTGCCAGCAGCCAAGAGCCCGCTAGCCCCGGGGAGCTGTTTTTT.

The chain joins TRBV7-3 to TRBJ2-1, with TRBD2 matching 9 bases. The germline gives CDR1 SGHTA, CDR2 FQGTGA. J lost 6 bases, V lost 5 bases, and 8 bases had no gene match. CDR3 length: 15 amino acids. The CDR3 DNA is TGTGCCAGCAGCGTAGAGCGGGGGGACTTCAATGAGCAGTTCTTC. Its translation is CASSVERGDFNEQFF.

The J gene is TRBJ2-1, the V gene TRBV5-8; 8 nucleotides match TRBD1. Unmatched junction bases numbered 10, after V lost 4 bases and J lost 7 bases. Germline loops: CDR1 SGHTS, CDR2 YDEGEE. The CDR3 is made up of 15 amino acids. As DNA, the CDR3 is TGTGCCAGCAGCCAGGGGAGACAGGGGTGGAATGAGCAGTTCTTC. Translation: CASSQGRQGWNEQFF.

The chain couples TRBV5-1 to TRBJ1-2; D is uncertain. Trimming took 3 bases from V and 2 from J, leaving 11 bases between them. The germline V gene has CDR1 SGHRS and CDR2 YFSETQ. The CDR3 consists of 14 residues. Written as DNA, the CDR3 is TGCGCCAGCAGCTCGAACAGTTTAAACTATGGCTACACCTTC. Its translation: CASSSNSLNYGYTF.